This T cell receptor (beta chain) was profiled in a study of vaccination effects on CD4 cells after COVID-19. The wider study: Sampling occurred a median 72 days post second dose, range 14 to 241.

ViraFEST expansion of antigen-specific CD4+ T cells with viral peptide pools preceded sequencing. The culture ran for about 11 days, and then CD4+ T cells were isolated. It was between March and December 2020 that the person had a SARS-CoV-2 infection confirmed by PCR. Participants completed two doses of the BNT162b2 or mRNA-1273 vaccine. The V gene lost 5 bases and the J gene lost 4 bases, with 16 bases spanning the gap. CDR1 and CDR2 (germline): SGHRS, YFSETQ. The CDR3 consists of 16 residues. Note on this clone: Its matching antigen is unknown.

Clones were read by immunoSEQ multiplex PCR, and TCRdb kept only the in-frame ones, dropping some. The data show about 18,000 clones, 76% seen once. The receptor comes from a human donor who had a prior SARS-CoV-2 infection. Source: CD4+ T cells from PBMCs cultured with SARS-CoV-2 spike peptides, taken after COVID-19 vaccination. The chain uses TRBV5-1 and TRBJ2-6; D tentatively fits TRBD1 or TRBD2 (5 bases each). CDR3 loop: CASRTGTNAGANVLTF. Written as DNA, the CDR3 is TGCGCCAGCAGGACCGGGACCAATGCGGGGGCCAACGTCCTGACTTTC.